The 32 T cell receptor beta chains below were found in one sample sequenced in a study of T cell responses to AZD1222 COVID-19 vaccine. The protocol was immunoSEQ multiplex PCR, while the TCRdb copy is restricted to in-frame clones and leaves out a portion. The sample includes fewer than 200,000 clones, 85% to 95% of them seen just once. The material sequenced was peripheral blood, taken on day 0 of AZD1222 vaccination. Every receptor here comes from an adult in good health.

The chain has TRBV6-2 or TRBV6-3 and TRBJ1-1; the D gene is possibly TRBD1 (5 bases). This CDR3 spans 15 amino acids. From germline, CDR1 is MNHEY and CDR2 SVGEGT. V lost 4 bases and J 1 base, leaving 13 bases between the germline ends. CDR3 nucleotides: TGTGCCAGCAGTTTACGGGGGGGTGCGAACACTGAAGCTTTCTTT. As protein: CASSLRGGANTEAFF.

The chain combines TRBV6-5 with TRBJ1-6; 7 bases are shared with TRBD1. The CDR3 length is 15 residues. J lost 7 bases, V lost 5 bases, and 8 bases had no gene match. The germline CDR1 and CDR2 sequences are MNHEY and SVGAGI. The CDR3 DNA sequence: TGTGCCAGCAGTACGACAGGGTTGAGGAATTCACCCCTCCACTTT. Its translation: CASSTTGLRNSPLHF.

This rearrangement joins TRBV7-3 to TRBJ2-1; D possibly uses TRBD1 or TRBD2 (5 bases each). CDR1 is SGHTA and CDR2 is FQGTGA in the germline V gene. CDR3 length: 14 residues. V was shortened by 6 bases and J by 4 bases, with 13 bases between the two germline ends. Here the CDR3 DNA reads TGTGCCAGCAGTCTGGGGGACCCATACAATGAGCAGTTCTTC. Translating it yields CASSLGDPYNEQFF.

This sequence joins TRBV7-9 and TRBJ1-1, with D possibly matching TRBD1 (5 bases). The V and J ends lost 3 bases and 4 bases respectively, with 12 bases between them. CDR1 and CDR2 from the germline V gene are SEHNR and FQNEAQ (reference sequence). This CDR3 region has 14 residues. The CDR3 protein is CASSLGPRGTEAFF. The CDR3 region has the DNA TGTGCCAGCAGCTTGGGCCCGAGGGGCACTGAAGCTTTCTTT.

The chain's CDR3 is CSVGGSRETQYF. The CDR3 nucleotides are TGCAGCGTTGGGGGCAGTCGGGAGACCCAGTACTTC. This chain connects TRBV29-1 to TRBJ2-5; D is perhaps TRBD1 (5 bases). The V gene lost 4 bases and the J gene lost 5 bases, with 11 bases spanning the gap. Germline-derived CDR1 and CDR2 are SQVTM and ANQGSEA. The length of the CDR3 is 12 residues.

The J gene is TRBJ1-5, the V gene TRBV3-1 (or the pseudogene TRBV3-2), with D unresolved. V lost 0 bases, J lost 1 base, and 7 bases lay in between. There are 15 residues in the CDR3. In germline, CDR1 is LGHDT, CDR2 YNNKEL (reference sequence). The CDR3 region is CASSQDIRSNQPQHF. As DNA, the CDR3 is TGTGCCAGCAGCCAAGATATCAGGAGCAATCAGCCCCAGCATTTT.

The chain combines TRBV5-1 with TRBJ1-6; 8 bases agree with TRBD1. The CDR3 loop spans 13 amino acids. V shed 4 bases, J shed 8 bases, and the junction held 2 bases outside the gene matches. Per germline, CDR1 SGHRS and CDR2 YFSETQ. The CDR3 spells CASSPQGDSPLHF. CDR3 bases: TGCGCCAGCAGCCCACAGGGGGATTCACCCCTCCACTTT.

This chain connects TRBV9 to TRBJ1-4, with D uncertain. This CDR3 spans 15 amino acids. The V end lost 1 base, the J end lost 5 bases, and 12 bases lay between the germline ends. Germline CDR1 SGDLS, CDR2 YYNGEE. CDR3 loop: CASSVSGALNEKLFF. Written as DNA, the CDR3 is TGTGCCAGCAGCGTATCAGGCGCGCTAAATGAAAAACTGTTTTTT.

The rearrangement joins TRBV11-2 to TRBJ2-2; 7 nucleotides line up with TRBD2. There are 16 residues in the CDR3. Germline V gene lookup returns CDR1 SGHAT and CDR2 FQNNGV. After removal of 2 bases from V and 4 bases from J, the junction contained 7 bases not matched to a gene. The CDR3 bases are TGTGCCAGCAGCTTAACCCGCGGGAGAGGCACCGGGGAGCTGTTTTTT. Translating it yields CASSLTRGRGTGELFF.

This clone occurred once. The genes are TRBV3-1 (or the pseudogene TRBV3-2) and TRBJ1-1, with D perhaps TRBD1 (5 bases). Germline CDR1 and CDR2: LGHDT and YNNKEL (reference sequence). The CDR3 totals 13 residues. V gave up 6 bases and J gave up 7 bases, with 15 bases separating them. The CDR3 loop reads CASRARGFGEAFF. CDR3 in DNA: TGTGCCAGCAGGGCAAGGGGATTTGGTGAAGCTTTCTTT.

The chain links TRBV27 to TRBJ1-2, with D unclear. This CDR3 region has 14 residues. V was trimmed by 3 bases and J by 1 base, leaving 9 bases between them. Per the germline V gene, CDR1 is MNHEY and CDR2 is SMNVEV (reference sequence). In nucleotides, the CDR3 is TGTGCCAGCAGTTTTGCAGGAAATAACTATGGCTACACCTTC. As protein: CASSFAGNNYGYTF.

The chain uses TRBV19 and TRBJ1-6, with TRBD1 matching over 10 bases. Germline CDR1 reads LNHDA; CDR2 reads SQIVND (reference sequence). The CDR3 contains 14 residues. The V and J ends lost 5 bases and 9 bases, in that order; junction bases with no gene match: 4. CDR3 region: CASSEGQGTSPLHF. The CDR3 nucleotides read TGTGCCAGTAGTGAGGGACAGGGGACTTCACCCCTCCACTTT.

The count of this clone is one. The rearrangement links TRBV5-4 to TRBJ1-1; D gene unclear. The CDR3 runs to 16 residues. V was trimmed by 2 bases and J by 1 base, leaving 15 bases between them. The germline V gene encodes CDR1 SGHNT and CDR2 YYREEE (reference sequence). CDR3 sequence (DNA): TGTGCCAGCAGCTTCTGGACGGCTAGCAGGAACACTGAAGCTTTCTTT. This codes for CASSFWTASRNTEAFF.

The chain uses TRBV5-1 and TRBJ1-1; 7 nucleotides match TRBD1. J gave up 0 bases and V 3 bases, and 2 bases lay outside the gene matches. Germline loops: CDR1 SGHRS, CDR2 YFSETQ. There are 14 residues in the CDR3. The CDR3 region is CASSSRGMNTEAFF. The CDR3 nucleotides read TGCGCCAGCAGCTCCAGGGGGATGAACACTGAAGCTTTCTTT.

This chain links TRBV3-1 (or the pseudogene TRBV3-2) with TRBJ2-1, with D possibly being TRBD2 (5 bases). The CDR3 loop spans 12 amino acids. V was clipped by 3 bases and J by 6 bases, with 6 bases between them. Germline V gene lookup returns CDR1 LGHDT and CDR2 YNNKEL (reference sequence). The CDR3 loop is CASSHGINEQFF. The CDR3 DNA reads TGTGCCAGCAGCCACGGGATCAATGAGCAGTTCTTC.

This chain uses TRBV7-9 with TRBJ2-7, with a possible D match to TRBD2 (5 bases). Deletions cut 8 bases from V and 5 bases from J, with 19 bases between. The CDR3 has 14 residues. Germline CDR1 SEHNR, CDR2 FQNEAQ (reference sequence). The CDR3: CASRAVEEVNEQYF. Here the CDR3 DNA reads TGTGCCAGCCGGGCGGTGGAGGAGGTGAACGAGCAGTACTTC.

The chain joins TRBV18 to TRBJ1-2; D unclear. Germline V CDR1 and CDR2: KGHSH, LQKENI. V was trimmed by 3 bases and J by 2 bases, leaving 7 bases between them. The CDR3 is made up of 13 amino acids. The CDR3 protein is CASSPESNYGYTF. DNA of the CDR3: TGTGCCAGCTCACCTGAGTCAAACTATGGCTACACCTTC.

J is TRBJ2-1 and V is TRBV2; 8 nucleotides line up with TRBD1. Germline V CDR1 and CDR2: SNHLY, FYNNEI. This CDR3 region has 13 residues. Unmatched junction bases numbered 2, after V lost 4 bases and J lost 6 bases. The CDR3, as DNA: TGTGCCAGCAGTGTACAGGGGGGCAATGAGCAGTTCTTC. Protein: CASSVQGGNEQFF.

The rearrangement links TRBV11-2 to TRBJ1-3; D gene ambiguous. There are 16 residues in the CDR3. Deletions cut 1 base from V and 1 base from J, with 11 bases between. The germline V gene encodes CDR1 SGHAT and CDR2 FQNNGV. The CDR3 here is CASSLVPGGSGNTIYF. Here the CDR3 DNA reads TGTGCCAGCAGCTTAGTTCCGGGTGGGTCTGGAAACACCATATATTTT.

The chain joins TRBV7-2 to TRBJ2-2, with D possibly called TRBD1 or TRBD2 (5 bases each). Trimming stripped 5 bases from V and 1 base from J, with 14 bases between. This CDR3 contains 16 residues. The germline V gene has CDR1 SGHTA and CDR2 FQGNSA. The CDR3 nucleotides are TGTGCCAGCAGCCCCTTAGGGGCGGGGAACACCGGGGAGCTGTTTTTT. Translation gives CASSPLGAGNTGELFF.

The gene calls are TRBV9 and TRBJ1-1, with D possibly being TRBD1 (5 bases). The V end was cut by 3 bases, the J end by 3 bases, with 21 bases between. The CDR3 is 17 residues long. Germline assignment: CDR1 SGDLS and CDR2 YYNGEE. Here the CDR3 DNA reads TGTGCCAGCAGCGCCCGGGGAGGGCGAGGGGCGCACACTGAAGCTTTCTTT. It is translated as CASSARGGRGAHTEAFF. The full variable domain, its missing parts supplied by reference TRBV9 and TRBJ1-1, is DSGVTQTPKHLITATGQRVTLRCSPRSGDLSVYWYQQSLDQGLQFLIQYYNGEERAKGNILERFSAQQFPDLHSELNLSSLELGDSALYFCASSARGGRGAHTEAFFGQGTRLTVV.

The chain combines TRBV5-1 with TRBJ1-2, with D perhaps TRBD1 (5 bases). Between the trimmed V and J ends, which lost 2 bases and 6 bases, there was a span of 11 bases. Germline-derived CDR1 and CDR2 are SGHRS and YFSETQ. This CDR3 contains 13 residues. The CDR3 is CASSFGGNNGYTF. CDR3 in DNA: TGCGCCAGCAGCTTCGGGGGGAATAATGGCTACACCTTC.

The chain uses TRBV7-3 and TRBJ2-1, with TRBD2 as a possible D gene (6 bases). V shed 5 bases and J shed 2 bases, with 16 bases lying between them. CDR3 length equals 16 residues. CDR1 is SGHTA, CDR2 FQGTGA, per germline. The CDR3 sequence: CASSIRSGTPYNEQFF. The CDR3 DNA reads TGTGCCAGCAGCATCCGTAGCGGAACCCCCTACAATGAGCAGTTCTTC.

The chain links TRBV27 to TRBJ1-2; 12 positions agree with TRBD1. The V and J ends lost 0 bases and 4 bases, in that order; junction bases with no gene match: 9. CDR1 is MNHEY, CDR2 SMNVEV, per germline (reference sequence). The CDR3 runs to 18 residues. This chain's CDR3 is CASSLSTGQGAYGYGYTF. The CDR3 nucleotides are TGTGCCAGCAGTTTATCGACGGGACAGGGGGCGTATGGCTATGGCTACACCTTC.

This clone was counted a single time. The chain employs TRBV7-2 and TRBJ1-2, with D unresolved. V was cut by 3 bases and J by 5 bases, with 16 bases left in between. Germline values: CDR1 SGHTA, CDR2 FQGNSA. This CDR3 has 15 amino acids. The CDR3 bases are TGTGCCAGCAGCTTTGGGTCACTGTCGTCTTATGGCTACACCTTC. Translated, it gives CASSFGSLSSYGYTF.

This clone was detected a few times. A junction boundary mismatches the germline segment, possibly from a read error. The chain is built from TRBV23-1 and TRBJ1-6, with D perhaps TRBD1 (6 bases). TRBV23-1 is filed as an ORF, its function uncertain. CDR3 length: 16 residues. The CDR3 nucleotides read TGCGCCAGCAATCAACAAGGGGGTATCGTAAATTCACCCCTCCACTTT. As protein: CASNQQGGIVNSPLHF.

The chain joins TRBV24-1 to TRBJ2-3; D is possibly TRBD1 (6 bases). CDR1 is KGHDR, CDR2 SFDVKD, per germline. V lost 4 bases, J lost 4 bases, and 20 bases lay in between. The CDR3 has 17 amino acids. The CDR3: CATSDQGTPTLADTQYF. CDR3 sequence (DNA): TGTGCCACCAGTGACCAAGGGACACCCACTTTGGCAGATACGCAGTATTTT.

The chain has TRBV19 and TRBJ1-2; D unclear. The CDR3 length is 15 residues. The V gene's germline CDR1 is LNHDA and CDR2 SQIVND (reference sequence). V lost 5 bases, J lost 1 base, and 14 bases lay in between. CDR3 protein: CASSLRAEINYGYTF. DNA of the CDR3: TGTGCCAGTAGTTTACGGGCTGAAATTAACTATGGCTACACCTTC. The full variable domain, in which reference TRBV19 and TRBJ1-2 provide the parts outside the CDR3, is DGGITQSPKYLFRKEGQNVTLSCEQNLNHDAMYWYRQDPGQGLRLIYYSQIVNDFQKGDIAEGYSVSREKKESFPLTVTSAQKNPTAFYLCASSLRAEINYGYTFGSGTRLTVV.

The chain has TRBV2 and TRBJ1-6; the D gene is possibly TRBD1 (5 bases). Trimming stripped 4 bases from V and 8 bases from J, with 9 bases between. The CDR3 has 13 amino acids. Germline-derived CDR1 and CDR2 are SNHLY and FYNNEI. CDR3 in amino acids: CASSVTVYSPLHF. The DNA of the CDR3 is TGTGCCAGCAGTGTGACAGTCTATTCACCCCTCCACTTT.

This clone has only one observation. The chain employs TRBV19 and TRBJ1-1; 10 nucleotides line up with TRBD1. The germline CDR1 and CDR2 sequences are LNHDA and SQIVND (reference sequence). CDR3 length: 13 amino acids. Trimming cost V 7 bases and J 5 bases; bases outside gene matches: 4. CDR3 in DNA: TGTGCCAGTATGGGACAGGGGCAGACTGAAGCTTTCTTT. Translation: CASMGQGQTEAFF.

The chain has TRBV6-5 and TRBJ2-4; 9 bases line up with TRBD2. The germline V gene encodes CDR1 MNHEY and CDR2 SVGAGI. The V segment lost 1 base and the J segment 0 bases; nucleotides outside the gene matches: 1. This CDR3 has 16 residues. In nucleotides, the CDR3 is TGTGCCAGCAGTTACTTGCGGGGGGGAGCCAAAAACATTCAGTACTTC. The encoded protein is CASSYLRGGAKNIQYF.

The V call is TRBV11-2, the J call TRBJ2-1, with D perhaps TRBD2 (5 bases). Deletions cut 2 bases from V and 8 bases from J, with 10 bases between. Germline-derived CDR1 and CDR2 are SGHAT and FQNNGV. The CDR3 totals 13 residues. Here the CDR3 reads CASSLRLRDEQFF. The CDR3 region has the DNA TGTGCCAGCAGCTTACGGTTGCGGGATGAGCAGTTCTTC.